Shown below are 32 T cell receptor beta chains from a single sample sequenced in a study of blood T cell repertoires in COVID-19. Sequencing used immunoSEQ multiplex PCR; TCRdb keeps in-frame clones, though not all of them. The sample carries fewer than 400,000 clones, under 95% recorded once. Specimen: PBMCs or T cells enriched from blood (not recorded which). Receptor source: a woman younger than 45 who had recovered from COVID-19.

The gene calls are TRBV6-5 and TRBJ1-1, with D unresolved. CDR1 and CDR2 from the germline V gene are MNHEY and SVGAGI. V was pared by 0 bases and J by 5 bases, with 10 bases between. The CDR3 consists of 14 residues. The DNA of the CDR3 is TGTGCCAGCAGTTACTCGTTACGAGGTACTGAAGCTTTCTTT. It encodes CASSYSLRGTEAFF.

The CDR3 DNA reads as TGTGCCAGCAGTTTATCGGTAGGAGCCTCCTACGAGCAGTACTTC. This gives the protein CASSLSVGASYEQYF. The rearrangement uses TRBV27 and TRBJ2-7; no reliable D call. The germline V gene has CDR1 MNHEY and CDR2 SMNVEV (reference sequence). V was trimmed by 0 bases and J by 0 bases, leaving 9 bases between them. The CDR3 sequence is 15 residues long.

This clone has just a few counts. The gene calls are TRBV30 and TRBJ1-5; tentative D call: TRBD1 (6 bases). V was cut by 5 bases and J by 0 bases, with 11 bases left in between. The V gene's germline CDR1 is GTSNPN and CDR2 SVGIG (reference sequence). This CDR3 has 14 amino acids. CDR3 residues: CAWVSGDSNQPQHF. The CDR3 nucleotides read TGTGCCTGGGTCTCAGGGGATAGCAATCAGCCCCAGCATTTT. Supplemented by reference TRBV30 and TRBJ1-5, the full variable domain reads SQTIHQWPATLVQPVGSPLSLECTVEGTSNPNLYWYRQAAGRGLQLLFYSVGIGQISSEVPQNLSASRPQDRQFILSSKKLLLSDSGFYLCAWVSGDSNQPQHFGDGTRLSIL.

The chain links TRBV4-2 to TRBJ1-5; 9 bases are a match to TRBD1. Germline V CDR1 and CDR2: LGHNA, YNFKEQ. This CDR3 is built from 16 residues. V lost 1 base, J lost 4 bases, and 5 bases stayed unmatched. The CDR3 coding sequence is TGTGCCAGCAGCCAAGGGGGACAGGGAAGAAATCAGCCCCAGCATTTT. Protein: CASSQGGQGRNQPQHF.

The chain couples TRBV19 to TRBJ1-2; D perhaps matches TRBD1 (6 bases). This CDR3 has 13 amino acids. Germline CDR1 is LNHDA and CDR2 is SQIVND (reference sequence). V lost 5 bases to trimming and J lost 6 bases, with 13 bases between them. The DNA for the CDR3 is TGTGCCAGTAGTGGTGCAGGGGTCGATGGCTACACCTTC. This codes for CASSGAGVDGYTF.

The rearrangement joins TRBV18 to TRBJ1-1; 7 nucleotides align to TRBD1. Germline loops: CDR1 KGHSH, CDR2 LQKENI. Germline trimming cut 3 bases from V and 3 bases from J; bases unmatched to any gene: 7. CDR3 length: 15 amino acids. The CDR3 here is CASSPRRGPDTEAFF. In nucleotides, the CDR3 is TGTGCCAGCTCACCTCGGAGGGGGCCCGACACTGAAGCTTTCTTT.

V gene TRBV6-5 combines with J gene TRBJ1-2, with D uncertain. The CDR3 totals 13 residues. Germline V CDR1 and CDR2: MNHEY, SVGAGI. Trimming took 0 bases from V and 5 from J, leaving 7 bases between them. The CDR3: CASSYSRSYGYTF. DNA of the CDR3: TGTGCCAGCAGTTACTCGAGGTCATATGGCTACACCTTC.

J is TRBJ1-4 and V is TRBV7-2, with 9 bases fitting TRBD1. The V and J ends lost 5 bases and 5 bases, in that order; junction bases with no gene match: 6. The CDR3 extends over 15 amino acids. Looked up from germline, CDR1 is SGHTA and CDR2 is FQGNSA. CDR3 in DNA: TGTGCCAGCAGCCCTTCGGGACAGGGAAATGAAAAACTGTTTTTT. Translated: CASSPSGQGNEKLFF. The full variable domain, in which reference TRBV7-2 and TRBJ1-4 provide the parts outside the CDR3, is GAGVSQSPSNKVTEKGKDVELRCDPISGHTALYWYRQSLGQGLEFLIYFQGNSAPDKSGLPSDRFSAERTGGSVSTLTIQRTQQEDSAVYLCASSPSGQGNEKLFFGSGTQLSVL.

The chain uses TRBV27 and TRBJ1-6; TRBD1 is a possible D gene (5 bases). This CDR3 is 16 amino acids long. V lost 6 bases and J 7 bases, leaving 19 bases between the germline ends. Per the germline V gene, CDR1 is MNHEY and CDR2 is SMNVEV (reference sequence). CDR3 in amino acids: CASRQTNRSPNSPLHF. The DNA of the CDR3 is TGTGCCAGCAGACAAACCAACAGGTCTCCAAATTCACCCCTCCACTTT.

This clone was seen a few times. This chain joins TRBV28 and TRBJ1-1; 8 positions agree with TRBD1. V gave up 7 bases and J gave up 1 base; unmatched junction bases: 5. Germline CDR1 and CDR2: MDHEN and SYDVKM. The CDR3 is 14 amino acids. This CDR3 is CASTPDRENTEAFF. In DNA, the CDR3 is TGTGCCAGCACCCCGGACAGGGAGAACACTGAAGCTTTCTTT.

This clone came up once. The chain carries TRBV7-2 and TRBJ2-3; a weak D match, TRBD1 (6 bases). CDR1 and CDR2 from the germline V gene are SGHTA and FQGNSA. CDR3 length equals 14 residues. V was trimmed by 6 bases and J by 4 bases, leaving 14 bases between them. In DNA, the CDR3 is TGTGCCAGCAGAACAGGGATAGGACCAGATACGCAGTATTTT. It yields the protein CASRTGIGPDTQYF.

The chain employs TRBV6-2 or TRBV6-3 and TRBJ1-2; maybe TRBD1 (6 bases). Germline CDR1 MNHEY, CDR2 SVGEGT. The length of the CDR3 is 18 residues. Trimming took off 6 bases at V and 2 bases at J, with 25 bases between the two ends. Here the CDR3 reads CASSQTGTPIHSNYGYTF. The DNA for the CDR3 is TGTGCCAGCAGCCAAACCGGGACACCGATACACTCAAACTATGGCTACACCTTC.

Here the CDR3 DNA reads TGTGCCAGCACCCTAGGACAGGGGCATGGCTACACCTTC. This gives the protein CASTLGQGHGYTF. This chain links TRBV3-1 (or the pseudogene TRBV3-2) with TRBJ1-2, with 9 bases lining up with TRBD1. The CDR3 sequence is 13 residues long. V shed 7 bases, J shed 6 bases, and the junction held 6 bases outside the gene matches. Germline V gives CDR1 LGHDT, CDR2 YNNKEL (reference sequence).

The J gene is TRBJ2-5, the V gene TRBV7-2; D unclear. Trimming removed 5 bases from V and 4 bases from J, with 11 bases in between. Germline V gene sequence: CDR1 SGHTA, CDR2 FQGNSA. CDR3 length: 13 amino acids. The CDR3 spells CASSRGRSETQYF. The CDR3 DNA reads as TGTGCCAGCAGCCGCGGTAGGTCAGAGACCCAGTACTTC.

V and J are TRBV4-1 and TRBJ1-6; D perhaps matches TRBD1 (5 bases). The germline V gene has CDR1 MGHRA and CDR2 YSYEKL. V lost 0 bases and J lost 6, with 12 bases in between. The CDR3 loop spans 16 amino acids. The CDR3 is CASSQEPEGLNSPLHF. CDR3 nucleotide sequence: TGCGCCAGCAGCCAAGAACCGGAGGGACTTAATTCACCCCTCCACTTT.

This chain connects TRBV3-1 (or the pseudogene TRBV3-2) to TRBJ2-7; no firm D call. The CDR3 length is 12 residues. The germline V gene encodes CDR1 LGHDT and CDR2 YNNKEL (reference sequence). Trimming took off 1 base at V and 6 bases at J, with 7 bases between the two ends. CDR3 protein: CASSQGDTEQYF. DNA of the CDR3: TGTGCCAGCAGCCAAGGAGATACCGAGCAGTACTTC.

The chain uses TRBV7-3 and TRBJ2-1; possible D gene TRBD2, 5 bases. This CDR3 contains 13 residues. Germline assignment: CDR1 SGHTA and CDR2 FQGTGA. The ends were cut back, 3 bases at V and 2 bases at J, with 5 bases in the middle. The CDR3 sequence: CASSLRAYNEQFF. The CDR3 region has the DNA TGTGCCAGCAGCTTGAGGGCCTACAATGAGCAGTTCTTC. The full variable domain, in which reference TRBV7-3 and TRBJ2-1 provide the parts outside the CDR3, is GAGVSQTPSNKVTEKGKYVELRCDPISGHTALYWYRQSLGQGPEFLIYFQGTGAADDSGLPNDRFFAVRPEGSVSTLKIQRTERGDSAVYLCASSLRAYNEQFFGPGTRLTVL.

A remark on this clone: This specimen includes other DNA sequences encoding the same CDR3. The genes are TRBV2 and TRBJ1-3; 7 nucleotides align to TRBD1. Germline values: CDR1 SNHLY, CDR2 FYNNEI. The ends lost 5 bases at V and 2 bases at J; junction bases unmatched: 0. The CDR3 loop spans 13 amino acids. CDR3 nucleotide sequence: TGTGCCAGCAGTCAGGGGGCTGGAAACACCATATATTTT. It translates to CASSQGAGNTIYF.

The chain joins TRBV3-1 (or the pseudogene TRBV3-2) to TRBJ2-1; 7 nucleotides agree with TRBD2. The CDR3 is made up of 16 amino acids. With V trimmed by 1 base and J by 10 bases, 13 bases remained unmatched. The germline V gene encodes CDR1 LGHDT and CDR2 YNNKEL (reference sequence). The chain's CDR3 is CASSQGMFSGRPEQFF. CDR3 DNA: TGTGCCAGCAGCCAAGGTATGTTCTCCGGGAGGCCCGAGCAGTTCTTC.

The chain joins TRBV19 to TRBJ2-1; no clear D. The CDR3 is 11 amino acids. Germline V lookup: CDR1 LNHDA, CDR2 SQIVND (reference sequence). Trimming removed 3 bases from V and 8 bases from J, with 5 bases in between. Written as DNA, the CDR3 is TGTGCCAGTAGTATCCGGGATGAGCAGTTCTTC. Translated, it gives CASSIRDEQFF.

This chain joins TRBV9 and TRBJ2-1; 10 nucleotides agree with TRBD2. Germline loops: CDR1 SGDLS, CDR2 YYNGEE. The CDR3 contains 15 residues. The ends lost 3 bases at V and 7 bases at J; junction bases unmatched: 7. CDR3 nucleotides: TGTGCCAGCAGCGCAATAGCGGGGGGTCATAATGAGCAGTTCTTC. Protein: CASSAIAGGHNEQFF.

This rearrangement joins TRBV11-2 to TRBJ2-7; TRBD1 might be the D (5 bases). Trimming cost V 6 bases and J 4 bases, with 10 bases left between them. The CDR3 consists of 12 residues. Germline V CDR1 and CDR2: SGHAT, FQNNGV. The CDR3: CASSPQGYEQYF. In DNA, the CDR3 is TGTGCCAGCAGTCCTCAGGGTTACGAGCAGTACTTC.

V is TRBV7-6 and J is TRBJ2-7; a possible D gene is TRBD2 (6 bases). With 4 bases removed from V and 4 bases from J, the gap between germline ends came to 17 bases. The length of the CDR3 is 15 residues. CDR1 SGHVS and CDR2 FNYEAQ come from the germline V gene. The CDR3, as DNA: TGTGCCAGCAGCTCTCCTAGTCTAGGGACTTACGAGCAGTACTTC. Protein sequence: CASSSPSLGTYEQYF.

The CDR3 protein is CASRTAGTGELFF. For the CDR3, the DNA is TGTGCCAGCAGGACCGCGGGGACCGGGGAGCTGTTTTTT. V gene TRBV2 combines with J gene TRBJ2-2; weak D call: TRBD2 (6 bases). V was shortened by 6 bases and J by 5 bases, with 10 bases between the two germline ends. The CDR3 is 13 residues long. CDR1 SNHLY and CDR2 FYNNEI come from the germline V gene.

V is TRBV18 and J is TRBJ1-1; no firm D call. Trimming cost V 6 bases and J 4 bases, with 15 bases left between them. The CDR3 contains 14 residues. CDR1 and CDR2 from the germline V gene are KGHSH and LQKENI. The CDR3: CASSSTGLGTEAFF. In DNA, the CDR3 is TGTGCCAGCTCTTCCACGGGTCTCGGCACTGAAGCTTTCTTT.

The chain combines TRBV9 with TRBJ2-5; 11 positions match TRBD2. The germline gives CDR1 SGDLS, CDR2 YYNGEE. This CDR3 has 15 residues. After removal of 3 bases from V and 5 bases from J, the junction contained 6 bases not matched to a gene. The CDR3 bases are TGTGCCAGCAGCGCGGCCTTAGCGGGGGGGGAGACCCAGTACTTC. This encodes CASSAALAGGETQYF. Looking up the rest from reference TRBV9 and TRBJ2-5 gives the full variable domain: DSGVTQTPKHLITATGQRVTLRCSPRSGDLSVYWYQQSLDQGLQFLIQYYNGEERAKGNILERFSAQQFPDLHSELNLSSLELGDSALYFCASSAALAGGETQYFGPGTRLLVL.

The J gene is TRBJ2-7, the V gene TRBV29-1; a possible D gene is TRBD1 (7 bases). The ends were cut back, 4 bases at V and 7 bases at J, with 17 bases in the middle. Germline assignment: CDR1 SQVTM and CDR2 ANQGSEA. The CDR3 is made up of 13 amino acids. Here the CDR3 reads CSVGSGGTWEQYF. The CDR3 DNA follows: TGCAGCGTTGGGTCAGGGGGGACTTGGGAGCAGTACTTC.

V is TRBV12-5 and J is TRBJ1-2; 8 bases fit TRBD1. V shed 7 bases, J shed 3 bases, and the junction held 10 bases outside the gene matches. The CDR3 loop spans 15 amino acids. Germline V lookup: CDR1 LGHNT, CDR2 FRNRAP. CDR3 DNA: TGTGCTAGTGACAGCGGGGGGGGACAGGACTATGGCTACACCTTC. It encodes CASDSGGGQDYGYTF.

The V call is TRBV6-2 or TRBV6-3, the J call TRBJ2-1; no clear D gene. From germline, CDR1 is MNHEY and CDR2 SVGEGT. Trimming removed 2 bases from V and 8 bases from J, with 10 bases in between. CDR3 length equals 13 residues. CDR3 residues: CASSYRRLDEQFF. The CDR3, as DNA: TGTGCCAGCAGTTACCGCCGGTTGGATGAGCAGTTCTTC.

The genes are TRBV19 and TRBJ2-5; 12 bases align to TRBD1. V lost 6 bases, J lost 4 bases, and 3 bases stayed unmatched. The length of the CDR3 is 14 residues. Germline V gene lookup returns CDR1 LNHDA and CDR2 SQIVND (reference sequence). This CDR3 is CASSPGQGAETQYF. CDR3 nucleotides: TGTGCCAGTAGCCCGGGACAGGGGGCAGAGACCCAGTACTTC. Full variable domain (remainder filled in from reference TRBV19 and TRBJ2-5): DGGITQSPKYLFRKEGQNVTLSCEQNLNHDAMYWYRQDPGQGLRLIYYSQIVNDFQKGDIAEGYSVSREKKESFPLTVTSAQKNPTAFYLCASSPGQGAETQYFGPGTRLLVL.

The CDR3 DNA is TGTGCCAGCAGCTCCCCACTGGAGCTAAGGGAGACCCAGTACTTC. Its protein product is CASSSPLELRETQYF. The chain employs TRBV5-4 and TRBJ2-5, with no clear D. Germline values: CDR1 SGHNT, CDR2 YYREEE (reference sequence). The CDR3 extends over 15 amino acids. V was trimmed by 3 bases and J by 5 bases, leaving 17 bases between them.

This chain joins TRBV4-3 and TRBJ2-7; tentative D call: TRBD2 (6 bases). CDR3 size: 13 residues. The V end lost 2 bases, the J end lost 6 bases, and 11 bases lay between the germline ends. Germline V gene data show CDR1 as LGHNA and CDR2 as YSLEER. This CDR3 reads CASSQLGGREQYF. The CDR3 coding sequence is TGCGCCAGCAGCCAACTAGGAGGGCGCGAGCAGTACTTC.